The 26 T cell receptor beta chains below come from one sample, sequenced in a study of blood T cell repertoires in COVID-19. The assay was immunoSEQ multiplex PCR, and TCRdb's table has in-frame clones only and misses some. The data show approximately 230,000 clones, 85% to 90% seen once. Sequenced: PBMCs or T cells enriched from blood (not recorded which). The receptors stem from a woman aged 25 to 39 who had recovered from COVID-19.

The rearrangement uses TRBV28 and TRBJ1-6, with 9 nucleotides matching TRBD1. Germline V CDR1 and CDR2: MDHEN, SYDVKM. V lost 5 bases, J lost 6 bases, and 14 bases stayed unmatched. CDR3 length: 18 amino acids. CDR3 bases: TGTGCCAGCAGTATCCCTATAACAGGGGGCATCGGTAATTCACCCCTCCACTTT. Encoded protein: CASSIPITGGIGNSPLHF.

The chain recombines TRBV4-3 with TRBJ1-3; D gene ambiguous. The CDR3 contains 14 residues. V was clipped by 4 bases and J by 2 bases, with 9 bases between them. Per the germline V gene, CDR1 is LGHNA and CDR2 is YSLEER. The CDR3 DNA reads TGCGCCAGCAGCCGGGAGGGAGCTGGAAACACCATATATTTT. This encodes CASSREGAGNTIYF.

V and J are TRBV5-1 and TRBJ2-2; TRBD2 aligns across 14 bases. Germline trimming cut 3 bases from V and 5 bases from J; bases unmatched to any gene: 6. The CDR3 covers 17 residues. The germline V gene has CDR1 SGHRS and CDR2 YFSETQ. CDR3 amino acids: CASSYRTSGRMTGELFF. CDR3 coding DNA: TGCGCCAGCAGCTACCGGACTAGCGGGAGGATGACCGGGGAGCTGTTTTTT.

The V call is TRBV3-1 (or the pseudogene TRBV3-2), the J call TRBJ1-6, with D unresolved. The germline V gene has CDR1 LGHDT and CDR2 YNNKEL (reference sequence). With 1 base removed from V and 15 bases from J, the gap between germline ends came to 16 bases. The CDR3 runs 14 residues. CDR3 DNA sequence: TGTGCCAGCAGCCAAGTTCCTGTCTCACCACTCCTCCACTTT. It specifies CASSQVPVSPLLHF.

The CDR3 DNA sequence: TGTGCCAGCAGTGTTCCGACTAGTAGATGGACGCAGTATTTT. Amino acid sequence: CASSVPTSRWTQYF. This rearrangement joins TRBV2 to TRBJ2-3, with D perhaps TRBD2 (6 bases). Germline V lookup: CDR1 SNHLY, CDR2 FYNNEI. This CDR3 spans 14 amino acids. Between the trimmed V and J ends, which lost 4 bases and 9 bases, there was a span of 17 bases.

This clone was seen more than once but under ten times. This sample includes further DNA sequences coding for the same CDR3. The chain has TRBV11-2 and TRBJ1-1; TRBD1 matches 8 bases. The CDR3 consists of 13 residues. With V trimmed by 3 bases and J by 3 bases, 0 bases remained unmatched. In germline, CDR1 is SGHAT, CDR2 FQNNGV. CDR3 DNA: TGTGCCAGCAGCTTGGACAGGGACACTGAAGCTTTCTTT. Translated: CASSLDRDTEAFF.

The genes are TRBV28 and TRBJ1-5; D might be TRBD1 (5 bases). This CDR3 is 16 amino acids long. The germline V and J ends were trimmed by 7 bases and 4 bases, with 20 bases remaining between them. The germline CDR1 and CDR2 sequences are MDHEN and SYDVKM. Here the CDR3 reads CASTPPSQGSNQPQHF. The DNA of the CDR3 is TGTGCCAGCACCCCGCCGAGCCAGGGCTCAAATCAGCCCCAGCATTTT.

The chain is built from TRBV29-1 and TRBJ1-2; perhaps TRBD1 as D (5 bases). CDR3 length: 12 residues. Trimming took off 3 bases at V and 7 bases at J, with 12 bases between the two ends. Germline CDR1 reads SQVTM; CDR2 reads ANQGSEA. CDR3 nucleotides: TGCAGCGTTGAGCCGGACATATCTGGCTACACCTTC. Translation: CSVEPDISGYTF.

Only a few counts were recorded for this clone. This chain connects TRBV3-1 (or the pseudogene TRBV3-2) to TRBJ2-2; 7 nucleotides align to TRBD2. Germline V gene data show CDR1 as LGHDT and CDR2 as YNNKEL (reference sequence). V was pared by 1 base and J by 6 bases, with 8 bases of the junction left unmatched. The CDR3 loop spans 16 amino acids. CDR3 coding DNA: TGTGCCAGCAGCCAAGGCCCGGGAGGAGCGGCCGGGGAGCTGTTTTTT. Translating it yields CASSQGPGGAAGELFF.

This rearrangement joins TRBV28 to TRBJ2-7; D unresolved. The CDR3 consists of 11 residues. The V end was cut by 5 bases, the J end by 7 bases, with 9 bases between. The germline V gene encodes CDR1 MDHEN and CDR2 SYDVKM. This chain's CDR3 is CASSTPREQYF. The DNA for the CDR3 is TGTGCCAGCAGTACCCCGCGGGAGCAGTACTTC.

This clone came up once. This chain links TRBV27 with TRBJ1-6; 11 nucleotides agree with TRBD1. V dropped 4 bases and J dropped 11; count of bases not matched to a gene: 16. The CDR3 loop spans 18 amino acids. Germline CDR1 and CDR2: MNHEY and SMNVEV (reference sequence). The DNA for the CDR3 is TGTGCCAGCAGTTCTCTAACACCGGGACAGGGGGTTATTCCACCCCTCCACTTT. Its translation: CASSSLTPGQGVIPPLHF.

The chain recombines TRBV27 with TRBJ2-1, with no clear D. Germline-derived CDR1 and CDR2 are MNHEY and SMNVEV (reference sequence). The CDR3 has 17 amino acids. Deletions cut 2 bases from V and 1 base from J, with 15 bases between. The CDR3 loop is CASSLIAPRVSYNEQFF. The CDR3 DNA sequence: TGTGCCAGCAGTTTAATTGCACCCCGGGTATCCTACAATGAGCAGTTCTTC.

The chain carries TRBV29-1 and TRBJ2-5; TRBD2 aligns across 9 bases. Losses at the gene ends were 6 bases for V and 5 bases for J; bases not matched to a gene: 7. Germline CDR1 SQVTM, CDR2 ANQGSEA. The CDR3 runs 13 residues. The CDR3 spells CSVKAGGTETQYF. The CDR3 nucleotides read TGCAGCGTAAAAGCGGGAGGTACGGAGACCCAGTACTTC. The variable domain in full, with the rest retrieved from reference TRBV29-1 and TRBJ2-5, is SAVISQKPSRDICQRGTSLTIQCQVDSQVTMMFWYRQQPGQSLTLIATANQGSEATYESGFVIDKFPISRPNLTFSTLTVSNMSPEDSSIYLCSVKAGGTETQYFGPGTRLLVL.

The chain is built from TRBV5-1 and TRBJ1-1; the D is unclear. The CDR3 extends over 14 amino acids. V gave up 0 bases and J gave up 1 base, with 7 bases separating them. Germline V gene data show CDR1 as SGHRS and CDR2 as YFSETQ. This chain's CDR3 is CASSLELKNTEAFF. As DNA, the CDR3 is TGCGCCAGCAGCTTGGAACTCAAGAACACTGAAGCTTTCTTT.

CDR3 residues: CASSLSGLNQPQHF. CDR3 nucleotides: TGTGCCAGCAGTTTATCGGGACTCAATCAGCCCCAGCATTTT. The rearrangement joins TRBV27 to TRBJ1-5, with a possible D match to TRBD1 (5 bases). The germline CDR1 and CDR2 sequences are MNHEY and SMNVEV (reference sequence). V lost 0 bases, J lost 3 bases, and 6 bases lay in between. The CDR3 runs to 14 residues.

This clone was picked up one time. The gene calls are TRBV5-6 and TRBJ1-3; 9 bases map to TRBD1. CDR3 length: 18 residues. Trimming took 0 bases from V and 1 from J; bases not matched to a gene: 8. Germline CDR1 SGHDT, CDR2 YYEEEE. CDR3 sequence: CASSLVLTGTGSGNTIYF. The DNA of the CDR3 is TGTGCCAGCAGCTTGGTGCTAACCGGGACAGGGTCTGGAAACACCATATATTTT.

Note on this clone: The same CDR3 can be traced to other DNA sequences in this sample. This chain connects TRBV27 to TRBJ1-5; no clear D. CDR1 MNHEY and CDR2 SMNVEV come from the germline V gene (reference sequence). The CDR3 runs to 15 residues. The germline V and J ends were trimmed by 0 bases and 3 bases, with 9 bases remaining between them. The CDR3 sequence: CASSLSGGSNQPQHF. DNA of the CDR3: TGTGCCAGCAGTTTATCGGGCGGGTCCAATCAGCCCCAGCATTTT.

The chain combines TRBV4-1 with TRBJ1-6; TRBD1 aligns across 8 bases. V was clipped by 1 base and J by 7 bases; unmatched bases: 0. Germline V gene lookup returns CDR1 MGHRA and CDR2 YSYEKL. The CDR3 has 14 residues. The CDR3 DNA reads as TGCGCCAGCAGCCAAGGGACAGGGAATTCACCCCTCCACTTT. It encodes CASSQGTGNSPLHF.

The chain uses TRBV6-2 or TRBV6-3 and TRBJ1-5; D is possibly TRBD1 (5 bases). Trimming stripped 5 bases from V and 6 bases from J, with 14 bases between. The CDR3 loop spans 14 amino acids. CDR1 is MNHEY and CDR2 is SVGEGT in the germline V gene. CDR3 nucleotide sequence: TGTGCCAGCAGTCCAGGGTATCGTCTTCAGCCCCAGCATTTT. The encoded protein is CASSPGYRLQPQHF.

This chain links TRBV9 with TRBJ2-3, with D maybe TRBD2 (6 bases). Trimming took 5 bases from V and 2 from J, leaving 15 bases between them. Per germline, CDR1 SGDLS and CDR2 YYNGEE. The CDR3 contains 15 residues. CDR3: CASRYRDLPTDTQYF. The CDR3 bases are TGTGCCAGCAGATACCGGGACTTACCCACAGATACGCAGTATTTT.

CDR3 loop: CASSTTGVNQPQHF. The CDR3 nucleotides are TGTGCCAGCAGCACGACAGGGGTCAATCAGCCCCAGCATTTT. V usage is TRBV21-1 and J usage is TRBJ1-5; the table calls TRBD1, which could not be checked here. TRBV21-1 is reported as a pseudogene. The CDR3 sequence is 14 residues long.

The chain recombines TRBV5-1 with TRBJ2-2, with TRBD1 identical over 8 bases. V shed 4 bases, J shed 3 bases, and the junction held 5 bases outside the gene matches. Germline V gives CDR1 SGHRS, CDR2 YFSETQ. The CDR3 totals 15 residues. The DNA of the CDR3 is TGCGCCAGCAGCCAAAAGACAGGGGACACCGGGGAGCTGTTTTTT. Its protein product is CASSQKTGDTGELFF.

The V call is TRBV20-1, the J call TRBJ2-1, with 7 bases lining up with TRBD2. V trimming: 6 bases; J trimming: 10 bases; junction bases outside the gene matches: 0. Germline V CDR1 and CDR2: DFQATT, SNEGSKA (reference sequence). There are 9 residues in the CDR3. CDR3 region: CSAGGEQFF. The CDR3 DNA reads as TGCAGTGCCGGGGGGGAGCAGTTCTTC.

The chain uses TRBV6-5 and TRBJ2-1; TRBD2 matches 8 bases. CDR3 length: 15 amino acids. Germline CDR1 and CDR2: MNHEY and SVGAGI. V lost 5 bases to trimming and J lost 0 bases; unmatched junction nucleotides: 3. The DNA for the CDR3 is TGTGCCAGCAGTAAAAGCGGGAGCTCCTACAATGAGCAGTTCTTC. Translation gives CASSKSGSSYNEQFF.

J is TRBJ2-1 and V is TRBV6-5; D is undetermined. The V gene lost 0 bases and the J gene lost 0 bases, with 9 bases spanning the gap. The CDR3 has 16 residues. Germline V gene sequence: CDR1 MNHEY, CDR2 SVGAGI. CDR3 nucleotides: TGTGCCAGCAGTTACTCGCTAATAAACTCCTACAATGAGCAGTTCTTC. It is translated as CASSYSLINSYNEQFF.

V and J are TRBV25-1 and TRBJ1-2; TRBD1 is a possible D gene (5 bases). Germline CDR1 MGHDK, CDR2 SYGVNS. The ends were cut back, 1 base at V and 3 bases at J, with 9 bases in the middle. This CDR3 comprises 14 residues. The CDR3 region has the DNA TGTGCCAGCAGTGAATCGGGGGGAGACTATGGCTACACCTTC. It is translated as CASSESGGDYGYTF.